This T cell receptor (beta chain) was sequenced during a study of T cells in localized non-small cell lung cancer. Study observations and caveats: Uninvolved nearby lung showed the greatest T cell clonality, exceeding that found in tumor. Overall survival was longer when the density of T cells in the blood was higher. The study detected a median about 60 of the top 100 tumor clones in adjacent lung.

In the case of this clone: What it binds is not known.

Data came from immunoSEQ multiplex PCR; TCRdb stores just in-frame clones and leaves some out. This sample has roughly 72,000 clones, with roughly nine tenths found just once. V shed 6 bases and J 3 bases; nucleotides not matched to a gene: 6. From germline, CDR1 is LNHDA and CDR2 SQIVND (reference sequence). CDR3 size: 16 residues. This clonotype was sampled from a male donor aged 60 or over with stage III squamous cell lung carcinoma. The material was peripheral blood, obtained before any cancer treatment. J is TRBJ2-1 and V is TRBV19; 12 bases match TRBD1. The CDR3 sequence is CASSSGQGALYNEQFF. CDR3 in DNA: TGTGCCAGTAGCTCGGGACAGGGGGCTCTCTACAATGAGCAGTTCTTC. The full variable domain, completed using reference TRBV19 and TRBJ2-1, is DGGITQSPKYLFRKEGQNVTLSCEQNLNHDAMYWYRQDPGQGLRLIYYSQIVNDFQKGDIAEGYSVSREKKESFPLTVTSAQKNPTAFYLCASSSGQGALYNEQFFGPGTRLTVL.